The 2 T cell receptor beta chains below all came from one sample that was sequenced in a study of CD8 T cells in Susac syndrome (dated by TCRdb to between 2017 and 2020). The method behind the library was the immunoSEQ multiplex PCR assay. RNA was extracted with the RNeasy kit and 0.5 to 1 ug was reverse transcribed using random hexamers. The raw public reads went through TCRdb reprocessing: fastp at Q25, MiXCR clone calling, in-frame beta chains kept. Every CDR3 protein is listed once, alongside the most common genes and DNA of its rows. This sample holds nearly 200,000 distinct CDR3 sequences; nearly 95% were observed only once. The ten largest account for just under 0.095% of the sample. What was sequenced was CD4+ T cells from PBMCs. The receptors stem from a human donor with multiple sclerosis.

The V gene is TRBV7-3, the J gene TRBJ1-1; perhaps TRBD1 as D (6 bases). CDR3 length equals 15 residues. Germline CDR1 is SGHTA and CDR2 is FQGTGA. Trimming left V 5 bases short and J 4 bases short, with 17 bases between. This CDR3 reads CASSPEQGSITEAFF. CDR3 in DNA: TGTGCCAGCAGCCCAGAACAGGGCAGTATCACTGAAGCTTTCTTT.

V usage is TRBV12-5 and J usage is TRBJ2-2; D ambiguous. CDR3 length equals 14 residues. Germline V gives CDR1 LGHNT, CDR2 FRNRAP. V lost 4 bases to trimming and J lost 6 bases, with 12 bases between them. The CDR3 loop is CASGSPRRAGELFF. Written as DNA, the CDR3 is TGTGCTAGTGGTTCGCCCCGGAGAGCCGGGGAGCTGTTTTTT.